The rows below give T cell receptor beta chains drawn from one sample of a study of T cells in Graves' hyperthyroidism and ophthalmopathy. MiXCR, run by TCRdb on the multiplex PCR reads, gives a single entry per CDR3 protein. The sample has about 55,000 distinct CDR3 sequences, roughly 58% seen once. Sequencing was performed on blood. The origin of the receptors is a woman aged 60-75 years with Graves' ophthalmopathy. The CDR3 runs from the conserved cysteine through the conserved F or W. The order of the fields is V gene, D gene, J gene, clone size, CDR3 DNA, CDR3 protein. The D gene is left open where the match is weak. A row's size may be missing; if present it is once, few, many or a size class.

V: TRBV6-2/TRBV6-3
D: .
J: TRBJ1-1
size: many
DNA: TGTGCCAGCAGTTACCAGGGGAACACTGAAGCTTTCTTT
CDR3: CASSYQGNTEAFF

V: TRBV20-1
D: TRBD1
J: TRBJ2-7
size: .
DNA: TGCAGTGCTCTAATTACAGGGGGCTACGAGCAGTACTTC
CDR3: CSALITGGYEQYF

V: TRBV20-1
D: .
J: TRBJ1-2
size: medium-sized
DNA: TGCAGTGTGGGGGAGCATGGCTACACCTTC
CDR3: CSVGEHGYTF

V: TRBV11-2
D: .
J: TRBJ1-4
size: .
DNA: TGTGCCAGCAGCTCAGCTAATGAAAAACTGTTTTTT
CDR3: CASSSANEKLFF

V: TRBV9
D: .
J: TRBJ2-2
size: many
DNA: TGTGCCAGCAGCGCAGCGGGGCAGGGGCGGACCGGGGAGCTGTTTTTT
CDR3: CASSAAGQGRTGELFF

V: TRBV5-6
D: TRBD1
J: TRBJ2-5
size: .
DNA: TGTGCCAGCAGCTTGGAGGAACAGGGGATGTACCAAGGGACCCAGTACTTC
CDR3: CASSLEEQGMYQGTQYF

V: TRBV29-1
D: .
J: TRBJ2-7
size: .
DNA: TGCAGCGTTGTACAGCCTTCTTCCTACGAGCAGTACTTC
CDR3: CSVVQPSSYEQYF

V: TRBV30
D: .
J: TRBJ2-3
size: many
DNA: TGTGCCTGGAGTGGCCGTCTCACAGATACGCAGTATTTT
CDR3: CAWSGRLTDTQYF

V: TRBV7-6
D: .
J: TRBJ2-2
size: .
DNA: TGTGCCAGCAGCTTTCCAGCCCGGGGGTGGGGCACCGGGGAGCTGTTTTTT
CDR3: CASSFPARGWGTGELFF

V: TRBV20-1
D: .
J: TRBJ2-1
size: many
DNA: TGCAGTGCCCGCCAGGGGCAGCGGGTCCGGGAGCACTACAATGAGCAGTTCTTC
CDR3: CSARQGQRVREHYNEQFF

V: TRBV19
D: TRBD2
J: TRBJ2-2
size: .
DNA: TGTGCCAGTAGCTATAGCGGGGCAGACACCGGGGAGCTGTTTTTT
CDR3: CASSYSGADTGELFF

V: TRBV7-2
D: TRBD1
J: TRBJ1-2
size: .
DNA: TGTGCCAGCAGCTTAGGCGGGACAGGTTATGGCTACACCTTC
CDR3: CASSLGGTGYGYTF

V: TRBV11-3
D: .
J: TRBJ1-5
size: many
DNA: TGTGCCAGCAGCCGGACAGAATATAGCAATCAGCCCCAGCATTTT
CDR3: CASSRTEYSNQPQHF

V: TRBV20-1
D: .
J: TRBJ1-5
size: few
DNA: TGCAGTGCTAGCCAAGGGACGAATCAGCCCCAGCATTTT
CDR3: CSASQGTNQPQHF

V: TRBV7-3
D: .
J: TRBJ2-2
size: .
DNA: TGTGCCAGCAGCTTGATCGGGGTCATGGACACCGGGGAGCTGTTTTTT
CDR3: CASSLIGVMDTGELFF

V: TRBV6-1
D: .
J: TRBJ2-5
size: many
DNA: TGTGCCAGCAGTTGGGGAAAAGAGACCCAGTACTTC
CDR3: CASSWGKETQYF

V: TRBV29-1
D: .
J: TRBJ2-3
size: medium-sized
DNA: TGCAGCGTTGTGGGAGATACGCAGTATTTT
CDR3: CSVVGDTQYF

V: TRBV5-1
D: .
J: TRBJ2-1
size: few
DNA: TGCGCCAGCAGCTGGCAGGGAAGCACTGAGCAGTTCTTC
CDR3: CASSWQGSTEQFF

V: TRBV20-1
D: .
J: TRBJ2-2
size: many
DNA: TGCAGTGCTAGGACGCCGGGGACTCCGCAAGGGGGCGGGGAGCTGTTTTTT
CDR3: CSARTPGTPQGGGELFF

V: TRBV20-1
D: .
J: TRBJ1-4
size: .
DNA: TGCAGTGCTAGAGATAAAGGAGAAAAACTGTTTTTT
CDR3: CSARDKGEKLFF

V: TRBV7-2
D: TRBD1
J: TRBJ1-6
size: many
DNA: TGTGCCAGCAGCCCACCCCCCTGGACAGGGCATTCACCCCTCCACTTT
CDR3: CASSPPPWTGHSPLHF

V: TRBV30
D: TRBD1
J: TRBJ2-2
size: .
DNA: TGTGCCTGGAGTCCCCGGGACAGGCTGAACACCGGGGAGCTGTTTTTT
CDR3: CAWSPRDRLNTGELFF

V: TRBV3-1
D: .
J: TRBJ2-7
size: many
DNA: TGTGCCAGCAGCCCACCAGAGTACCCCTACGAGCAGTACTTC
CDR3: CASSPPEYPYEQYF

V: TRBV7-7
D: .
J: TRBJ2-1
size: .
DNA: TGTGCTAGCAGCCCAGGGGCAAATGAGCAGTTCTTC
CDR3: CASSPGANEQFF

V: TRBV7-8
D: .
J: TRBJ2-6
size: many
DNA: TGTGCCAGCAGCTTAGGGGCAAATTCTGGGGCCAACGTCCTGACTTTC
CDR3: CASSLGANSGANVLTF

V: TRBV10-3
D: .
J: TRBJ2-1
size: once
DNA: TGTGCCATCAGAAACAGCTCCTACAATGAGCAGTTCTTC
CDR3: CAIRNSSYNEQFF

V: TRBV7-9
D: .
J: TRBJ2-1
size: many
DNA: TGTGCCAGCAGCTTAGTAGGGACGCACCTGAATGAGCAGTTCTTC
CDR3: CASSLVGTHLNEQFF

V: TRBV29-1
D: .
J: TRBJ2-1
size: .
DNA: TGCAGCCTCGGGGGCAGGGGAAGGGATGAGCAGTTCTTC
CDR3: CSLGGRGRDEQFF

V: TRBV2
D: .
J: TRBJ1-5
size: once
DNA: TGTGCCAGCAGTTTAGGCAGGGCTAATCAGCCCCAGCACTTT
CDR3: CASSLGRANQPQHF

V: TRBV13
D: TRBD2
J: TRBJ2-3
size: many
DNA: TGTGCCAGCAGACGATCCGGACTAGCGGGAGTAGATACGCAGTATTTT
CDR3: CASRRSGLAGVDTQYF

V: TRBV7-2
D: TRBD1
J: TRBJ1-4
size: .
DNA: TGTGCCAGCAGCTTAGCGACAGGGCTTGGTTGGACTAATGAAAAACTGTTTTTT
CDR3: CASSLATGLGWTNEKLFF

V: TRBV10-1
D: .
J: TRBJ2-7
size: few
DNA: TGCGCCAGCAGCCCCCCTTGGGGCGAGCAGTACTTC
CDR3: CASSPPWGEQYF

V: TRBV28
D: .
J: TRBJ2-7
size: .
DNA: TGTGCCAGCACGTCCACCCGGAGGGCAACCTACGAGCAGTACTTC
CDR3: CASTSTRRATYEQYF

V: TRBV29-1
D: TRBD2
J: TRBJ2-1
size: .
DNA: TGCAGCGTTGATGGGCGGGAGGGCCGAAGGAATGAGCAGTTCTTC
CDR3: CSVDGREGRRNEQFF

V: TRBV20-1
D: .
J: TRBJ1-2
size: medium-sized
DNA: TGCAGTGCTAGAGATCGGACCTTCGATGGCTACACCTTC
CDR3: CSARDRTFDGYTF

V: TRBV24-1
D: .
J: TRBJ1-4
size: .
DNA: TGTGCCACCAGTGATCCAGCGGGGGAACCGCAAGAGACATCAACTAATGAAAAACTGTTTTTT
CDR3: CATSDPAGEPQETSTNEKLFF

V: TRBV7-9
D: .
J: TRBJ2-2
size: once
DNA: TGTGCCAGCAGCTTAGCCGCTGGGGAGCTGTTTTTT
CDR3: CASSLAAGELFF

V: TRBV3-1
D: TRBD2
J: TRBJ2-7
size: many
DNA: TGTGCCAGCAGCATACTAGCGGGAGATCGCGAGCAGTACTTC
CDR3: CASSILAGDREQYF

V: TRBV2
D: .
J: TRBJ1-1
size: .
DNA: TGTGCCAGCGCACTCCGTGGGGGAGACACTGAAGCTTTCTTT
CDR3: CASALRGGDTEAFF

V: TRBV4-2
D: TRBD2
J: TRBJ2-3
size: .
DNA: TGTGCCAGCAGCCCAGAGAGAAATAGCGGGGGTCGCACAGATACGCAGTATTTT
CDR3: CASSPERNSGGRTDTQYF

V: TRBV5-4
D: .
J: TRBJ1-5
size: many
DNA: TGTGCCAGCAGCTTGGGGGGGGGTAATCAGCCCCAGCATTTT
CDR3: CASSLGGGNQPQHF

V: TRBV9
D: .
J: TRBJ2-6
size: few
DNA: TGTGCCAGCAGCGGGGGGGGGGCTCGGGCCAACGCCCTGACTTTC
CDR3: CASSGGGARANALTF

V: TRBV7-6
D: .
J: TRBJ1-2
size: .
DNA: TGTGCCAGCAGCAGGGGTGGCTATGGCTACACCTTC
CDR3: CASSRGGYGYTF

V: TRBV7-3
D: .
J: TRBJ1-2
size: many
DNA: TGTGCCAGCAGCTTAAGGCCCATGGGCTATGGCTACACCTTC
CDR3: CASSLRPMGYGYTF

V: TRBV7-3
D: .
J: TRBJ1-5
size: many
DNA: TGTGCCAGCAGCCCCCCACCCAAACAGCCCCAGCATTTT
CDR3: CASSPPPKQPQHF